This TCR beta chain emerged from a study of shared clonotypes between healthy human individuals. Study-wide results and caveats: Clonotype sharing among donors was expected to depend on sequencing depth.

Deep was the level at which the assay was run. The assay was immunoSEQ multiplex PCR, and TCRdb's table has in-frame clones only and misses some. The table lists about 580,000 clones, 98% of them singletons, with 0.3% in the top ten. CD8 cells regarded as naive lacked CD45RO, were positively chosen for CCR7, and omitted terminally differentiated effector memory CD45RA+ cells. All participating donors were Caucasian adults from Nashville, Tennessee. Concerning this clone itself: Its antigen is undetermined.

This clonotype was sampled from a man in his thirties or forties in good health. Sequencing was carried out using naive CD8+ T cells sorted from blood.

The CDR3 DNA sequence: TGTGCCAGCAGTTCCGTCAATCAGCCCCAGCATTTT. Encoded protein: CASSSVNQPQHF. J is TRBJ1-5 and V is TRBV27; the D is unclear. Germline assignment: CDR1 MNHEY and CDR2 SMNVEV (reference sequence). The CDR3 spans 12 residues. Trimming left V 4 bases short and J 3 bases short, with 4 bases between.